One sample yielded the 21 T cell receptor beta chains listed below, sequenced in a study of Graves' ophthalmopathy and Graves' hyperthyroidism. For repertoire sequencing, the TCR beta CDR3 regions were amplified from RNA transcripts. The library came from an HTBI-primed first-round RT-PCR and a second-round multiplex PCR. TCRdb independently ran MiXCR on the multiplex PCR reads; one entry per CDR3 protein. The profile shows hundreds of thousands of distinct CDR3 sequences, 22% of them singletons. Sequenced: peripheral blood. The source of these receptors is a woman under 30 with stable Graves' hyperthyroidism. Some clones in this sample may be carry-over from other donors' samples.

V and J are TRBV15 and TRBJ1-1; D is unclear. This CDR3 region has 14 residues. Germline V gene lookup returns CDR1 LNHNV and CDR2 YYDKDF (reference sequence). V was shortened by 6 bases and J by 5 bases, with 16 bases between the two germline ends. The CDR3 sequence: CATRRWTSKTEAFF. The CDR3 bases are TGTGCCACCAGGCGGTGGACTTCGAAAACTGAAGCTTTCTTT.

This clonotype has a count of ten or more. The chain carries TRBV11-2 and TRBJ1-1; D is ambiguous. The CDR3 is made up of 15 amino acids. V lost 2 bases to trimming and J lost 4 bases, with 14 bases between them. CDR1 and CDR2 from the germline V gene are SGHAT and FQNNGV. CDR3 residues: CASSLSGSVGTEAFF. The DNA of the CDR3 is TGTGCCAGCAGCTTAAGCGGGTCGGTGGGCACTGAAGCTTTCTTT.

The rearrangement joins TRBV19 to TRBJ1-2; no clear D gene. Germline assignment: CDR1 LNHDA and CDR2 SQIVND (reference sequence). CDR3 length: 13 amino acids. Trimming left V 2 bases short and J 2 bases short, with 6 bases between. The CDR3: CASSIPRNYGYTF. The CDR3 DNA follows: TGTGCCAGTAGTATACCCAGGAACTATGGCTACACCTTC.

This clonotype was found many times. V usage is TRBV28 and J usage is TRBJ1-2; no firm D call. Germline CDR1 and CDR2: MDHEN and SYDVKM. The CDR3 runs 12 residues. V was clipped by 4 bases and J by 8 bases, with 11 bases between them. The CDR3 nucleotides are TGTGCCAGCAGTTATTCCCCGACGGGCTACACCTTC. Amino acids: CASSYSPTGYTF.

This clonotype was seen ten or more times. The chain links TRBV3-1 to TRBJ1-1; D unresolved. The CDR3 spans 15 residues. In germline, CDR1 is LGHDT, CDR2 YNNKEL (reference sequence). The V and J ends lost 4 bases and 1 base respectively, with 13 bases between them. The CDR3 DNA reads as TGTGCCAGCAGCCCCAGGAACGGCGCGAACACTGAAGCTTTCTTT. Amino acid sequence: CASSPRNGANTEAFF.

This clonotype was observed many times. V usage is TRBV11-1 and J usage is TRBJ2-2, with 8 bases fitting TRBD2. CDR1 and CDR2 (germline): SGHAT, FQDESV (reference sequence). The CDR3 covers 16 residues. The J segment lost 7 bases and the V segment lost 5 bases, leaving 12 bases of the junction unmatched. In nucleotides, the CDR3 is TGTGCCAGCAGCCAGGCCGGGGGGGCCCTTGGCGGGGAGCTGTTTTTT. This encodes CASSQAGGALGGELFF.

Many counts were recorded for this clonotype. This chain uses TRBV6-1 with TRBJ1-3, with TRBD1 as a possible D gene (5 bases). CDR1 is MNHNS, CDR2 SASEGT, per germline. The CDR3 sequence is 14 residues long. Trimming removed 3 bases at V and 0 bases at J, with 6 bases between. The CDR3 DNA reads as TGTGCCAGCAGTGACGGGGCCTCTGGAAACACCATATATTTT. Translated: CASSDGASGNTIYF.

In its sample, this clonotype was seen many times. V gene TRBV20-1 combines with J gene TRBJ2-7, with 7 bases lining up with TRBD1. J lost 0 bases, V lost 2 bases, and 4 bases had no gene match. This CDR3 has 14 residues. Germline-derived CDR1 and CDR2 are DFQATT and SNEGSKA (reference sequence). The CDR3 DNA reads as TGCAGTGCTAGAAGACGGGACAGCTCCTACGAGCAGTACTTC. It translates to CSARRRDSSYEQYF.

The CDR3 nucleotides are TGTGCCAGCAGTTACCCCTCGGAGCGGGGGGTCTCCTACAATGAGCAGTTCTTC. Its translation: CASSYPSERGVSYNEQFF. This chain connects TRBV27 to TRBJ2-1; 9 bases match TRBD2. The trim removed 4 bases at V and 0 bases at J, leaving 10 bases unmatched. The germline V gene has CDR1 MNHEY and CDR2 SMNVEV (reference sequence). This CDR3 has 18 amino acids.

This clonotype was seen many times. It may be a read error: a sequence one base away is much more abundant. The rearrangement links TRBV12-3 or TRBV12-4 to TRBJ2-7, with TRBD1 matching 12 bases. Germline trimming cut 6 bases from V and 5 bases from J; bases unmatched to any gene: 5. This CDR3 has 14 amino acids. CDR3 sequence reads: CASRYGTGGDEQYF. In DNA form, the CDR3 reads TGTGCCAGCAGATACGGGACAGGGGGCGACGAGCAGTACTTC.

This clonotype came up a few times. The chain uses TRBV24-1 and TRBJ2-5; D is possibly TRBD1 or TRBD2 (6 bases each). Between the trimmed V and J ends, which lost 3 bases and 1 base, there was a span of 11 bases. This CDR3 contains 15 residues. Germline CDR1 reads KGHDR; CDR2 reads SFDVKD. CDR3: CATSDDRGPQETQYF. CDR3 nucleotide sequence: TGTGCCACCAGTGATGATCGGGGGCCCCAAGAGACCCAGTACTTC.

The chain uses TRBV6-5 and TRBJ1-1; D call uncertain. With 0 bases removed from V and 4 bases from J, the gap between germline ends came to 12 bases. Germline CDR1 MNHEY, CDR2 SVGAGI. The CDR3 totals 15 residues. CDR3 nucleotide sequence: TGTGCCAGCAGTTACTCTGGGAGACCCTTCACTGAAGCTTTCTTT. Protein: CASSYSGRPFTEAFF.

A remark on this clonotype: This could be a read error, since a much larger clone is one nucleotide away. V usage is TRBV5-1 and J usage is TRBJ2-5; tentatively, D is TRBD2 (5 bases). Germline V gene sequence: CDR1 SGHRS, CDR2 YFSETQ. CDR3 length: 14 residues. The CDR3 nucleotides are TGCGCCAGCAGCTTGGGTCCTAGCCAAGAGGCCCAGTACTTC. This translates into CASSLGPSQEAQYF.

The CDR3 coding sequence is TGTGCCAGCAGTTACTCCCCCCCCAGGGGAGAGGTGCAGTACTTC. Translating gives CASSYSPPRGEVQYF. J is TRBJ2-7 and V is TRBV6-2 or TRBV6-3; D possibly corresponds to TRBD1 (6 bases). CDR3 length: 15 amino acids. V dropped 0 bases and J dropped 9 bases, with 18 bases sitting between them. Germline CDR1 reads MNHEY; CDR2 reads SVGEGT.

This clonotype occurred many times. This chain uses TRBV20-1 with TRBJ1-5; unclear D gene. The V gene lost 2 bases and the J gene lost 7 bases, with 12 bases spanning the gap. CDR1 DFQATT and CDR2 SNEGSKA come from the germline V gene (reference sequence). CDR3 length: 13 residues. The CDR3 nucleotides read TGCAGTGCTAGACCCCTCGGACCACAGCCCCAGCATTTT. Translated: CSARPLGPQPQHF.

The rearrangement uses TRBV12-3 or TRBV12-4 and TRBJ1-5; D call uncertain. With 6 bases removed from V and 7 bases from J, the gap between germline ends came to 16 bases. This CDR3 has 14 residues. As DNA, the CDR3 is TGTGCCAGCAGCAAAAATAGTCCTGCGCAGCCCCAGCATTTT. It translates to CASSKNSPAQPQHF.

This clonotype was seen repeatedly, ten times or more. The chain has TRBV7-2 and TRBJ2-2; 7 positions agree with TRBD2. The germline gives CDR1 SGHTA, CDR2 FQGNSA. V was pared by 7 bases and J by 0 bases, with 5 bases of the junction left unmatched. This CDR3 has 15 amino acids. CDR3 region: CASTSGTTNTGELFF. The CDR3 nucleotides are TGTGCCAGCACCTCCGGGACTACGAACACCGGGGAGCTGTTTTTT.

This clonotype was detected a few times. V and J are TRBV5-6 and TRBJ2-7, with D maybe TRBD1 (6 bases). This CDR3 is built from 15 residues. Looked up from germline, CDR1 is SGHDT and CDR2 is YYEEEE. V shed 4 bases and J shed 3 bases, with 17 bases lying between them. CDR3 sequence: CASSKTGHGYYEQYF. CDR3 in DNA: TGTGCCAGCAGCAAAACGGGACACGGATACTACGAGCAGTACTTC.

This clonotype has ten or more counts. The rearrangement links TRBV7-3 to TRBJ1-1, with a tentative D call TRBD1 (5 bases). Germline V lookup: CDR1 SGHTA, CDR2 FQGTGA. The CDR3 covers 19 residues. V was shortened by 0 bases and J by 0 bases, with 20 bases between the two germline ends. The CDR3 protein is CASSLTVPSSWTLNTEAFF. In DNA, the CDR3 is TGTGCCAGCAGCTTAACAGTCCCCTCCTCCTGGACACTGAACACTGAAGCTTTCTTT.

This clonotype was detected ten times or more. The chain employs TRBV19 and TRBJ1-3; 12 bases agree with TRBD1. Per the germline V gene, CDR1 is LNHDA and CDR2 is SQIVND (reference sequence). The CDR3 length is 19 residues. The V gene end was trimmed by 4 bases and the J gene end by 2 bases; junction bases not matched to a gene: 12. The CDR3 is CASSTPGQGAELAGNTIYF. DNA for the CDR3: TGTGCCAGTAGTACTCCGGGACAGGGGGCCGAGTTGGCTGGAAACACCATATATTTT. Variable domain in full (rest from reference TRBV19 and TRBJ1-3): DGGITQSPKYLFRKEGQNVTLSCEQNLNHDAMYWYRQDPGQGLRLIYYSQIVNDFQKGDIAEGYSVSREKKESFPLTVTSAQKNPTAFYLCASSTPGQGAELAGNTIYFGEGSWLTVV.

This clonotype was picked up many times. The rearrangement links TRBV7-9 to TRBJ1-1; tentative D call: TRBD1 (6 bases). Trimming left V 8 bases short and J 1 base short, with 11 bases between. Germline values: CDR1 SEHNR, CDR2 FQNEAQ (reference sequence). The CDR3 covers 13 residues. This chain's CDR3 is CASVWTENTEAFF. Written as DNA, the CDR3 is TGTGCCAGCGTGTGGACAGAGAACACTGAAGCTTTCTTT. Using reference TRBV7-9 and TRBJ1-1 for the parts outside the CDR3, the full variable domain is DTGVSQNPRHKITKRGQNVTFRCDPISEHNRLYWYRQTLGQGPEFLTYFQNEAQLEKSRLLSDRFSAERPKGSFSTLEIQRTEQGDSAMYLCASVWTENTEAFFGQGTRLTVV.